These T cell receptor beta chains were read from a single sample in a study of T-cell reconstitution after alpha-beta-depleted transplantation in children. TCRdb passed the PCR reads through MiXCR, listing each CDR3 protein once. The sample lists hundreds of thousands of distinct CDR3 sequences, around 13% occurring once. Material: PBMCs from the stem cell graft donor, obtained from the stem cell graft. The receptor set was obtained from a human donor who donated a stem cell graft to a child with combined immunodeficiency. Both conserved end residues are trimmed from each CDR3. Expanded clones are given a class, and other clones once, few, many or no size at all.

>TRBJ1-1|TRBV6-2/TRBV6-3|few
ASRPLGTEAF
>TRBJ2-7|TRBV7-6|few
ASSSSGTGDPEQY
>TRBJ2-7|TRBV3-1|few
ASSQVYRPYEQY
>TRBJ1-3|TRBV7-2|NA
ASSLAGGRTGNTIY
>TRBJ2-2|TRBV12-3/TRBV12-4|few
ASSGILNTGELF
>TRBJ2-1|TRBV6-5|NA
ASSYNRGGVGRNEQF
>TRBJ2-2|TRBV7-3|NA
ASSLTGHKNTGELF
>TRBJ2-1|TRBV24-1|many
ATSDRDIYNEQF
>TRBJ2-3|TRBV29-1|many
SVEGIASTDTQY
>TRBJ2-7|TRBV18|NA
ASSPERGEPQY
>TRBJ2-7|TRBV19|NA
ASSPPGTGSYEQY
>TRBJ2-7|TRBV28|many
ASRTVKAYEQY
>TRBJ1-2|TRBV4-2|few
ASSQTGQGLDGYT
>TRBJ2-2|TRBV29-1|many
SVVAGENTGELF
>TRBJ2-1|TRBV7-3|few
ASSLDRLDEQF
>TRBJ2-2|TRBV9|NA
ASSSPRTGELF
>TRBJ1-2|TRBV28|few
ASSLFGFSNYGYT
>TRBJ2-7|TRBV5-1|few
ASSPRGGTYEQY
>TRBJ2-7|TRBV20-1|NA
SARNLAGEVYEQY
>TRBJ2-5|TRBV9|NA
ASSVEARQETQY
>TRBJ2-1|TRBV9|NA
ASSAPPSASYNEQF
>TRBJ2-5|TRBV20-1|many
SARGPRAFQETQY
>TRBJ2-3|TRBV10-3|NA
AISDRGFSTDTQY
>TRBJ2-7|TRBV4-3|many
ASSLSLAGSYEQY
>TRBJ2-7|TRBV7-9|NA
ASSWVKTENSYEQY
>TRBJ2-3|TRBV20-1|NA
SATSGGTDTQY
>TRBJ2-7|TRBV6-1|NA
ASSPTYSYEQY
>TRBJ2-7|TRBV12-3/TRBV12-4|NA
ASSLAVGGNYEQY
>TRBJ1-1|TRBV6-5|many
ASSYSTAIEAAF
>TRBJ2-3|TRBV20-1|NA
RVTGATQNTQY
>TRBJ2-7|TRBV4-1|NA
ASSQGSGGAGYEQY
>TRBJ1-1|TRBV2|many
ASRGRGDTEAF
>TRBJ1-1|TRBV11-2|few
ASSALRSGHTEAF
>TRBJ2-1|TRBV20-1|many
SAIRGWSSYNEQF
>TRBJ2-7|TRBV15|few
ATSEGGSREQY
>TRBJ2-1|TRBV20-1|NA
SRPNTGGRLDEQF
>TRBJ2-2|TRBV7-8|NA
ASTKGADTGELF
>TRBJ1-2|TRBV29-1|few
SVFDRESYGYT
>TRBJ2-7|TRBV2|NA
AMGTSGAYEQY
>TRBJ2-7|TRBV5-1|many
ASAGQAYEQY
>TRBJ2-7|TRBV27|NA
ASSPQQELSEQY
>TRBJ1-1|TRBV5-5|NA
ASSLAESTEAF
>TRBJ2-4|TRBV7-2|NA
ASSLSIGVANIQY
>TRBJ2-5|TRBV15|NA
ATSRALASKETQY
>TRBJ2-7|TRBV29-1|many
SVPGQEEEQY
>TRBJ2-5|TRBV5-1|many
ASSLPTGQETQY
>TRBJ2-5|TRBV7-8|NA
ASSPGYVRLETQY
>TRBJ2-5|TRBV12-3/TRBV12-4|many
ASSFLAGSQETQY
>TRBJ1-1|TRBV6-2/TRBV6-3|NA
ASSHRGGTGTGGLRAEAF
>TRBJ2-2|TRBV24-1|few
ATSDNPRTGRANTGELF